This T cell receptor beta chain was observed in a study of naive and memory T cell subsets. General study results and limits: TCR transcript changes with activation or differentiation may affect this RNA method.

The library had UMIs added by 3' ligation of an oligonucleotide to TCR cDNA. Whole blood, 2.5 to 3 ml, came from adult healthy volunteers. Reverse transcription used DNase-treated unsorted total RNA, aiming for roughly 1 to 1000 ng. This clonotype was recorded at least ten times. What it recognizes is unknown. Trimming removed 3 bases from V and 4 bases from J; junction bases left unmatched: 7. This CDR3 has 15 residues. Germline CDR1 MGHRA, CDR2 YSYEKL. Amplification of ligated cDNA took four PCR rounds with SP2 and nested alpha and beta constant primers. Alpha and beta constant region primers primed reverse transcription for blood and skin samples. TCRdb itself ran the 5' RACE reads through MiXCR, one entry per CDR3 protein. The table has roughly 60,000 distinct CDR3 sequences, roughly 8.1% seen once.

V usage is TRBV4-1 and J usage is TRBJ1-2; 8 positions agree with TRBD1. The clonotype was recovered from a female donor in good health. The CDR3 loop is CASSQSDRVTYGYTF. The CDR3 DNA reads as TGCGCCAGCAGCCAGTCGGACAGGGTGACCTATGGCTACACCTTC.